The entry below describes one TCR beta chain. Its matching antigen is unknown. The sample belongs to a study of OX40 agonist ivuxolimab in advanced cancers. Study-level background: Melanoma, hepatocellular carcinoma, head and neck or renal cell cancer occurred in dose-escalation patients. Prior checkpoint blockade (anti-PD-1, anti-PD-L1 or anti-CTLA-4) was permitted; 35% to 50% had it.

Data came from immunoSEQ multiplex PCR; TCRdb stores just in-frame clones and leaves some out. The sample consists of some 100,000 clones, around nine tenths of them appearing once. The V and J ends lost 8 bases and 4 bases respectively, with 12 bases between them. This CDR3 spans 13 amino acids. Germline V gene data show CDR1 as SGHTA and CDR2 as FQGTGA. The study's findings and limits: Mean expanded clone counts were higher in CD8+ than CD4+ T cells. A proportion of nonresponders additionally exhibited low normalized T-cell clonal expansion.

This specimen consisted of CD4+ or CD8+ T cells sorted from blood, obtained in a trial of the OX40 agonist ivuxolimab. The chain is built from TRBV7-3 and TRBJ2-1; weak D call: TRBD2 (5 bases). The TCR comes from an adult with an advanced solid tumor such as melanoma, head and neck, liver or kidney cancer. The CDR3 reads CASGGQEYNEQFF. CDR3 coding DNA: TGTGCCAGCGGCGGGCAGGAGTACAATGAGCAGTTCTTC.